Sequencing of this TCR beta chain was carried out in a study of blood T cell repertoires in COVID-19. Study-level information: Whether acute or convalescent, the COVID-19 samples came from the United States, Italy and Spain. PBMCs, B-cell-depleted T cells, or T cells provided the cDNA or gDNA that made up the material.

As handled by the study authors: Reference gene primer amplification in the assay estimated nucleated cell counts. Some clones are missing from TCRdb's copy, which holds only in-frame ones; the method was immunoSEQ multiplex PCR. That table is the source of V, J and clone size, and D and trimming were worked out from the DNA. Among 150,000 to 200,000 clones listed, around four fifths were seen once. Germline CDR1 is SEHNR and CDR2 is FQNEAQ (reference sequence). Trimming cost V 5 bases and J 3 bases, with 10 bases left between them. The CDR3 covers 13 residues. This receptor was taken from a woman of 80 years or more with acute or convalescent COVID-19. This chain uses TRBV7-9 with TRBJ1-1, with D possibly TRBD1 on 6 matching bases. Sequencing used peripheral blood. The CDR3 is CASSPGTYTEAFF. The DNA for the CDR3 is TGTGCCAGCAGCCCAGGGACATACACTGAAGCTTTCTTT.